A selection of T cell receptor beta chains follows, all from one sample in a study of T cell responses to AZD1222 COVID-19 vaccine. Generated by immunoSEQ multiplex PCR, the TCRdb table keeps only in-frame clones and is missing some. The sample holds some 61,000 clones, roughly 87% seen once. Sample: peripheral blood, taken on day 0 of AZD1222 vaccination. Receptors were obtained from an adult in good health. CDR3s include the opening cysteine and the closing phenylalanine or tryptophan. The order of the fields is CDR3 protein, CDR3 DNA, V gene, D gene, J gene, clone size. The D gene is left open where the match is weak. Clone size is given for some rows only: seen once, a few or many times, or a class if the clone is expanded.

CASSRSPRSPLHF TGTGCCAGCAGTCGATCCCCCAGGTCACCCCTCCACTTT TRBV6-6 - TRBJ1-6 -
CAVLDRGIEGYTF TGTGCCGTCCTTGACAGGGGGATTGAAGGCTACACCTTC TRBV19 TRBD1 TRBJ1-2 once
CASSFVVEQFF TGTGCCAGCAGTTTTGTGGTTGAGCAGTTCTTC TRBV12-3/TRBV12-4 - TRBJ2-1 -
CASSGISGLAGPYEQYF TGTGCCAGCAGCGGTATTTCGGGACTAGCGGGGCCCTACGAGCAGTACTTC TRBV11-2 TRBD2 TRBJ2-7 -
CASSLEPNTEAFF TGTGCCAGCAGCTTAGAGCCGAACACTGAAGCTTTCTTT TRBV11-3 - TRBJ1-1 few
CASGTAGNTIYF TGTGCCAGTGGGACAGCTGGAAACACCATATATTTT TRBV27 TRBD1 TRBJ1-3 -
CAWSSGAGGLREQYF TGTGCCTGGAGCTCCGGGGCGGGAGGGTTGAGGGAGCAGTACTTC TRBV30 TRBD2 TRBJ2-7 once
CASSRNRGSTEAFF TGTGCCAGCAGCCGTAACAGGGGGAGCACTGAAGCTTTCTTT TRBV11-2 TRBD1 TRBJ1-1 -
CASSQDYPPSSGEDTQYF TGCGCCAGCAGCCAAGATTACCCCCCCTCTAGCGGGGAAGATACGCAGTATTTT TRBV4-1 TRBD2 TRBJ2-3 -
CASSQIKTGGINEKLFF TGTGCCAGCAGCCAAATAAAGACAGGGGGCATCAATGAAAAACTGTTTTTT TRBV14 TRBD1 TRBJ1-4 -
CATTTDPKAGEQYF TGCGCCACTACGACAGATCCGAAAGCTGGCGAGCAGTACTTC TRBV5-1 - TRBJ2-7 -
CASSPPPGRANEKLFF TGTGCCAGCAGTCCCCCCCCCGGGAGGGCTAATGAAAAACTGTTTTTT TRBV28 - TRBJ1-4 few
CASSRAQEETQYF TGTGCCAGCTCAAGAGCCCAGGAGGAGACCCAGTACTTC TRBV18 - TRBJ2-5 -
CASLLAASVSYNEQFF TGCGCCAGTCTACTGGCGGCTTCTGTCTCCTACAATGAGCAGTTCTTC TRBV5-1 - TRBJ2-1 -
CASRGGQLQETQYF TGTGCCAGTAGAGGGGGACAGCTCCAAGAGACCCAGTACTTC TRBV19 TRBD1 TRBJ2-5 -
CASSSAGELNNEQFF TGTGCCAGCAGCTCCGCAGGAGAGCTAAACAATGAGCAGTTCTTC TRBV11-3 - TRBJ2-1 -
CATHGGPNNSPLHF TGTGCCACCCATGGGGGGCCCAATAATTCACCCCTCCACTTT TRBV6-1 - TRBJ1-6 -
CASRRDSTEAFF TGTGCCAGCAGAAGGGACAGCACTGAAGCTTTCTTT TRBV28 TRBD1 TRBJ1-1 -